This TCR beta chain was captured in a study of radiotherapy plus CTLA-4 blockade in lung cancer. Study context: Objective responses emerged in 15% to 20% of patients, and roughly 30% attained disease control.

The method was immunoSEQ multiplex PCR; TCRdb's version includes in-frame clones alone and lacks a portion of them. The sample contains 26,000 or so clones, roughly 83% of which appear only once. Turning to this clone: The target antigen is unknown.

The germline gives CDR1 SGHTA, CDR2 FQGNSA. The CDR3 contains 15 residues. Trimming removed 0 bases from V and 4 bases from J; junction bases left unmatched: 6. The study's findings and limits: Clones of tumor-derived TCRs expanded in blood after radiotherapy plus ipilimumab.

The chain carries TRBV7-2 and TRBJ2-7; TRBD2 matches at 7 bases. This receptor was taken from a human donor with non-small cell lung cancer that progressed on radiotherapy plus ipilimumab. The sequences come from peripheral blood, collected from a patient treated with radiotherapy plus ipilimumab. The CDR3 DNA reads TGTGCCAGCAGCTTAGCGGCGGGGGAAGTGTACGAGCAGTACTTC. Protein: CASSLAAGEVYEQYF.